The entry below gives a single T cell receptor beta chain sequence along with its context. Measured with immunoSEQ multiplex PCR; TCRdb has only the in-frame clones, and not every one. The repertoire holds about 490,000 clones, with less than 80% as singletons. This sample stems from a study of shared clonotypes between healthy human individuals. The CDR3 sequence is 12 residues long. CDR1 is SQVTM and CDR2 is ANQGSEA in the germline V gene. V shed 6 bases and J 2 bases; nucleotides not matched to a gene: 3. The sample was PBMCs. The receptor was derived from a woman aged 40-49 years in good health. Some clones in this sample may be carry-over from other donors' samples. The chain has TRBV29-1 and TRBJ2-7; 8 bases fit TRBD1. The CDR3, as DNA: TGCAGCGTGGGACAGGAGACCTACGAGCAGTACTTC. It codes for CSVGQETYEQYF.